This T cell receptor beta chain stems from a study of CD8 T cells in ankylosing spondylitis. MiXCR was run by TCRdb on the 5' RACE reads, yielding one entry per CDR3 protein. Of fewer than 130,000 distinct CDR3 sequences in the sample, less than 25% were seen once. Per the germline V gene, CDR1 is SQVTM and CDR2 is ANQGSEA. V was clipped by 5 bases and J by 0 bases; unmatched bases: 8. CDR3 length: 16 residues. This clonotype was picked up many times. The antigen is unknown. General observations from the study: The authors reported significant enrichment of disease-linked clones in matched ankylosing spondylitis synovial fluid.

This receptor was taken from a male donor with ankylosing spondylitis. The rearrangement uses TRBV29-1 and TRBJ2-3; 10 nucleotides match TRBD2. The sequenced sample consisted of synovial fluid, either unsorted or a sorted T cell fraction (not recorded which). As DNA, the CDR3 is TGCAGCGTTCATCTAGCGGGGGCATTAAGCACAGATACGCAGTATTTT. This translates into CSVHLAGALSTDTQYF.